This TCR beta chain was found in a study of identical twins. Findings of the study overall: The analysis was cross-sectional rather than longitudinal within donors. Cord blood's abundant beta clonotypes had fewer insertions, unlike memory repertoires.

TCRdb re-called the 5' RACE reads with MiXCR, one entry per CDR3 protein. The sample has fewer than 250,000 distinct CDR3 sequences; approximately 7% are singletons. In regard to this clonotype: Antigen: not known.

The CDR3 is made up of 15 amino acids. Germline V gene sequence: CDR1 DFQATT, CDR2 SNEGSKA (reference sequence). The trim removed 0 bases at V and 5 bases at J, leaving 8 bases unmatched. These sequences were also reported in another study, on yellow fever vaccine responses in identical twins.

The sample was memory (CD45RO+) T cells sorted from blood. The receptor was derived from a woman aged 18-35 years in good health. The chain couples TRBV20-1 to TRBJ2-5, with 8 bases lining up with TRBD1. The CDR3 spells CSARDLVQGAETQYF. The DNA for the CDR3 is TGCAGTGCTAGAGATCTCGTGCAGGGGGCTGAGACCCAGTACTTC.